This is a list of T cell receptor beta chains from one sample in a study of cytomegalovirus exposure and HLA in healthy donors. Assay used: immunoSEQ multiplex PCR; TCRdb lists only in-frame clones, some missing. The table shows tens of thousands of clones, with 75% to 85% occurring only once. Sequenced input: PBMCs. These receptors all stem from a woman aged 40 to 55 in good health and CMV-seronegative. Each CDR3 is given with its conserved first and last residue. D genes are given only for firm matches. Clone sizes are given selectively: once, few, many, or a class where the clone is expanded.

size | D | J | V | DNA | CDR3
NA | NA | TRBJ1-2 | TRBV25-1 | TGTGCCAGCAGTTTCACAGGGCTTGGCTACACCTTC | CASSFTGLGYTF
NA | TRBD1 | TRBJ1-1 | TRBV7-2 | TGTGCCAGCAGCCCGGACAGGCTGAACACTGAAGCTTTCTTT | CASSPDRLNTEAFF
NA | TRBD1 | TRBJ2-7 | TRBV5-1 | TGCGCCAGCAGGTTAACAGGGGGCGAGCAGTACTTC | CASRLTGGEQYF
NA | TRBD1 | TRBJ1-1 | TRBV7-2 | TGTGCCAGCAGCCGCAGGGACAGGGCCACTGAAGCTTTCTTT | CASSRRDRATEAFF
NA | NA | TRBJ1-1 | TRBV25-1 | TGTGCCAGCAGTGGGTCGACAGGAATGAACACTGAAGCTTTCTTT | CASSGSTGMNTEAFF
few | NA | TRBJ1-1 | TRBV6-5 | TGTGCCAGCACGCGGGGCAGCGACAACACTGAAGCTTTCTTT | CASTRGSDNTEAFF
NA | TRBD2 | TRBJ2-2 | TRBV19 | TGTGCCAGTAGTATAGGTAGCGGGGAGATCGGGGAGCTGTTTTTT | CASSIGSGEIGELFF
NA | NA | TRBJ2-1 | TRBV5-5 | TGTGCCAGCACCGGAGGGGGCTTACTTGGAGCCTACAATGAGCAGTTCTTC | CASTGGGLLGAYNEQFF
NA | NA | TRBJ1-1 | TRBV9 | TGTGCCAGCAGCGTACCACCCCTTCCCGGGGGGACTTGGGACACTGAAGCTTTCTTT | CASSVPPLPGGTWDTEAFF
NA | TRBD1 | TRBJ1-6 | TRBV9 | TGTGCCAGCAGCGTAGCTCCGACAGGGATTGATTCACCCCTCCACTTT | CASSVAPTGIDSPLHF
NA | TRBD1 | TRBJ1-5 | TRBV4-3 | TGCGCCAGCAGCCAAGATCTTGGAGACAGGGCAAGCAATCAGCCCCAGCATTTT | CASSQDLGDRASNQPQHF
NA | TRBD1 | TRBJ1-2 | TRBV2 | TGTGCGTCCGGAGGACAGGGAGTTAACTATGGCTACACCTTC | CASGGQGVNYGYTF
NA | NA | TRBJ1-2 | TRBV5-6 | TGTGCCAGCAGCCGGGGGGGTAGTGGCTACACCTTC | CASSRGGSGYTF
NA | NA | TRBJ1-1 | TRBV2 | TGTGCCAGCAGTGACAGGCCGTCGAACACTGAAGCTTTCTTT | CASSDRPSNTEAFF
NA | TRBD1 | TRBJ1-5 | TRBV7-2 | TGTGCCAGCAGCCCCCGGACAGGGGGATATCAGCCCCAGCATTTT | CASSPRTGGYQPQHF
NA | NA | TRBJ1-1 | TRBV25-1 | TGTGCCAGCAGTAAAGGTGCGGGGTCCACTGAAGCTTTCTTT | CASSKGAGSTEAFF
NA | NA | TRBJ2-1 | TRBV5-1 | TGCGCCAGCAGCTTGGTAGCAAGGGGGAATGAGCAGTTCTTC | CASSLVARGNEQFF
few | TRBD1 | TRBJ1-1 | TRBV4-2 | TGTGCCAGCAGCCAGGACAGGGGGTACACTGAAGCTTTCTTT | CASSQDRGYTEAFF
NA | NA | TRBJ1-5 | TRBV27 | TGTGCCAGCAGTTTATGGGGGGAGAGCAATCAGCCCCAGCATTTT | CASSLWGESNQPQHF
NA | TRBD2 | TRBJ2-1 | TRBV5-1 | TGCGCCAGCAGTTTTTGGGGGGGGGAAAACAATGAGCAGTTCTTC | CASSFWGGENNEQFF
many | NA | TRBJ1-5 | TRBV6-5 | TGTGCCAGCAGTTCACAGCAGAATCAGCCCCAGCATTTT | CASSSQQNQPQHF
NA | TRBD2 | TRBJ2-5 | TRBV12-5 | TGTGCTAGTGGTACAAGCGGGGCCCAAGAGACCCAGTACTTC | CASGTSGAQETQYF
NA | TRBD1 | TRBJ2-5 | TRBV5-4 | TGTGCCAGCAGCCCCGGACAGGCTCGAGAGACCCAGTACTTC | CASSPGQARETQYF
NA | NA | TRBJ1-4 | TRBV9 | TGTGCCAGCAGCGCCTCATCAGGGAACAAGGAAAAACTGTTTTTT | CASSASSGNKEKLFF
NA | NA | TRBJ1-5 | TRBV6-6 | TGTGCCAGCGGAGGACAGAATAATCAGCCCCAGCATTTT | CASGGQNNQPQHF
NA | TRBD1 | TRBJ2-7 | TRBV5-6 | TGTGCCAGCTCCGGGACAGGGGCCACTTACGAGCAGTACTTC | CASSGTGATYEQYF
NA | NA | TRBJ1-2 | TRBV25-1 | TGTGCCAGCCTGGGCGGAACCGGAGGCTACCCCTTC | CASLGGTGGYPF
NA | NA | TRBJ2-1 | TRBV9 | TGTGCCAGCAGCGACAGCAATGGCAATGAGCAGTTCTTC | CASSDSNGNEQFF
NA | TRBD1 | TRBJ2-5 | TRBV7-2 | TGTGCCAGCAGCATAGGACAGGGGAGGTTGCGAGAGACCCAGTACTTC | CASSIGQGRLRETQYF
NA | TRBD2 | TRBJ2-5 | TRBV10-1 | TGCGCCAGCAGTGACCCTTTCGTACTAGCGGGGGGCGGTGAGACCCAGTACTTC | CASSDPFVLAGGGETQYF
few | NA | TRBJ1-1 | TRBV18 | TGTGCCAGCTCACTCACTAACACTGAAGCTTTCTTT | CASSLTNTEAFF
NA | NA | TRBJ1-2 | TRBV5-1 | TGCGCCAGCAGCTCTGAGGGTCCGGATGGCTACCCCTTC | CASSSEGPDGYPF
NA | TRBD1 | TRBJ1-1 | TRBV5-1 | TGCGCCAGCAGCTTGTCTGGACAGGGGGTAGGGACTGAAGCTTTCTTT | CASSLSGQGVGTEAFF
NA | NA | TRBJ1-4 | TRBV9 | TGTGCCAGCAGCCCAGGGATGGCGGTCGAAAAACTGTTTTTT | CASSPGMAVEKLFF